The text below deals with one T cell receptor (beta chain). The target antigen is unknown. Germline loops: CDR1 LNHDA, CDR2 SQIVND (reference sequence). The CDR3 consists of 14 residues. Trimming pared 4 bases from V and 8 bases from J, leaving 17 bases between. This sample is drawn from a study of cytomegalovirus exposure and HLA in healthy donors. The PCR had 60 Vbeta and 13 Jbeta primers. The assay was immunoSEQ multiplex PCR, and TCRdb's table has in-frame clones only and misses some. The sample has about 140,000 clones, 55% to 80% seen once; the top ten hold around an eighth. Study-level findings and limits: Later work showed greater clonal expansion in HLA-associated TCR beta chains than in equally common others. The records held CMV serostatus as the only immune exposure information. Presence/absence results assume similar sequencing depth per donor, which may not hold.

Unrecorded immune exposures were likely, despite nominal health at sampling. This receptor was obtained from a human donor in good health. The J gene is TRBJ1-1, the V gene TRBV19; no definite D call. Source material: PBMCs. CDR3 bases: TGTGCCAGTAGTAGTTTTATAGGAACAGCCGAAGCTTTCTTT. Protein: CASSSFIGTAEAFF.